Described below is a single T cell receptor (beta chain) sequence and its context. The antigen is not known. Donors had nominal health at sampling but likely had unrecorded immune exposures. The PCR employed 60 Vbeta primers together with 13 Jbeta primers. Libraries were prepared by immunoSEQ multiplex PCR; TCRdb keeps only in-frame clonotypes and omits some of them. Among roughly 160,000 clones listed, 75% were seen once. This sample stems from a study of cytomegalovirus exposure and HLA in healthy donors. Broader study findings: Reports indicated that the classifier achieved high specificity and sensitivity in diagnosing cytomegalovirus status. A later analysis, which compared TCR beta chains of equal frequency, found the HLA-associated ones more clonally expanded. Cytomegalovirus association was listed for roughly 160 TCR beta chains.

The sequence was collected from a woman between 40 and 55 years old in good health and CMV-seropositive. The sample was PBMCs.

The CDR3 here is CASTDRGRSPHSPLHF. Here the CDR3 DNA reads TGTGCCAGCACCGACAGGGGTCGAAGTCCCCATTCACCCCTCCACTTT. This sequence joins TRBV25-1 and TRBJ1-6; TRBD1 matches at 8 bases. This CDR3 contains 16 residues. J was trimmed by 8 bases and V by 7 bases; bases with no gene match: 13. The germline V gene encodes CDR1 MGHDK and CDR2 SYGVNS.